This T cell receptor beta chain was sequenced for a study of cytomegalovirus exposure and HLA in healthy donors (dated by TCRdb to the late 2010s). With respect to the entire study: An earlier analysis of roughly 500 of the donors reported approximately 280 Gb of sequence data and around 100 million unique TCR beta sequences obtained from some 170 million T cells. An early release that covered 640 HLA-typed donors contained approximately 300 gigabases of sequencing data and 75 million to 100 million unique TCR sequences. Of the approximately 400 genotyped donors, 70% to 90% were placed in the genetic ancestry cluster associated with self-reported Caucasian donors. The study aimed to test whether signatures of past pathogen exposure could be identified by cataloging public T cell receptors. The study profiled the T cell repertoires of hundreds of subjects by immunosequencing and related them to cytomegalovirus serostatus. A separate validation cohort of some 130 different subjects was used in addition to the roughly 720-subject first cohort. To predict cytomegalovirus infection status, the study brought together high-throughput TCR immunosequencing, statistical association of individual TCRs with disease status, and machine learning. To study patterns of TCR occurrence, a later analysis re-analyzed previously published TCR beta repertoires from hundreds of donors and added high-resolution HLA genotyping. In the later analysis, no new phenotypic data were used to find candidate immune exposures; instead, reliance was placed on TCR beta sequences and their occurrence across donors. In an earlier analysis of over 550 of the donors, high-throughput TCR beta sequencing was used to judge whether each TCR beta V gene segment behaved as functional or pseudogenic. Alongside the repertoire data, information on donor age, sex, ethnicity and CMV serostatus was compiled. In a later genetic analysis, genome-wide SNP genotypes for about three fifths of the roughly 670 donors were used, and that subset was treated as a discovery cohort. Every repertoire in the discovery cohort had been generated on one and the same sequencing platform. HLA typing included class I and class II loci at four-digit resolution. The number of donors typed differed by locus, with about 629-630 for A, B, C, DRB1 and DQB1, roughly 550 for DQA1, approximately 570 for DPA1, and some 440 for DPB1. Several DR-DQ haplotypes were treated as single units for association and clustering because of strong linkage in the cohort. Among roughly 400 genotyped donors of the cohort, an average of roughly 230,000 unique TCR beta nucleotide sequences was sequenced per donor, of which 15% to 20% were non-productive.

A remark on this clone: Its recognized antigen is unknown. Base-call qualities are not available, and no considerably larger clone is one nucleotide away.

The library was built by means of the immunoSEQ multiplex PCR assay. A mixture of 60 forward primers for TCR Vbeta segments and 13 reverse primers for TCR Jbeta segments was used in the multiplex PCR. The CDR3 region of rearranged TCR beta genes was amplified from genomic DNA with a multiplex PCR assay. The amplified TCR beta libraries were sequenced on the Illumina HiSeq System as 87-base-pair reads. The paper's processing steps were these. In a later analysis, about 80 million unique TCR beta chains were counted across the 690 or so repertoires, and some 10 million of these chains were shared by at least two donors. Raw reads were error-corrected and collapsed into unique sequences by a nearest-neighbor algorithm in which closely related sequences were merged to remove PCR and sequencing errors. Alignment of CDR3 sequences to IMGT reference sequences was used to assign V, D and J gene segments. For a sequence to be retained, a match of at least six nucleotides was required to both a V gene segment and a J gene segment. A rearrangement counted as productive if the CDR3 had no stop codons and remained in frame with V and J, and every other rearrangement counted as non-productive. Following IMGT convention, CDR3 was defined as the stretch from the second conserved V-encoded cysteine to the conserved J-encoded phenylalanine. In an earlier analysis of 500 to 650 of the donors, sequences lacking an unambiguous match to a single V gene segment were excluded. In an earlier analysis of 587 of the donors, V segments were called functional above 56.7% productive rearrangements and were called segregating when the between-donor standard deviation exceeded 5%. To diagnose cytomegalovirus status from the catalog of TCR beta chain sequences, a statistical classification framework was built. A later analysis assigned V and J genes by comparing TCR nucleotide sequences with IMGT/GENE-DB human TR gene sequences. Using the TCRdist pipeline, a later analysis assigned CDR3 sequences along with most-parsimonious VDJ recombination scenarios. In a later analysis, every TCR beta chain was defined by the combination of its CDR3 amino acid sequence and its V-gene family, and reads without a unique V-gene family were dropped. In a later analysis, some 600 highly shared, low-generation-probability nucleotide sequences were removed to address suspected cross-contamination and a sequencing artifact. A later analysis calculated a clonal expansion index for each public chain from normalized within-repertoire ranks of inferred template counts. In a later analysis, generation probabilities were computed with a VDJ recombination model fitted to out-of-frame rearrangements, and the resulting probabilities were checked against IGoR. A later analysis scored TCR-TCR, TCR-HLA and TCR-CMV co-occurrence with hypergeometric tests, applying a repertoire-size bias correction to TCR pairs. In a later analysis, false discovery rates were estimated by permuting HLA or CMV assignments 20 times. A later analysis grouped co-occurring TCRs with DBSCAN, adding TCRdist sequence similarity when clustering within HLA-allele-positive subsets. Repertoires with fewer than 30,000 or more than 120,000 public chains were left out of co-occurrence clustering, as were about 5 repertoires with anomalous nucleotide sharing. TCRdb mirrors the immuneACCESS table, restricted to in-frame sequences. Some clones are absent from its copies; in checked studies, under half trace to an unresolved V gene, and the reason for the others is unknown. That table is the source of V, J and clone size, and D and trimming were worked out from the DNA. The sample profile shows roughly 170,000 clones; 65% to 90% of them were found once. Around 1.2% of the sample is taken by the ten largest.

The cohort comprised more than 550 healthy bone marrow donors. Cohort members were all nominally healthy when sampled, although unrecorded immune exposures were likely present. The donor was CMV seropositive and was included in the group of 250 to 300 seropositive cohort members. A peripheral blood sample was collected from each donor, and TCR beta sequencing was performed on peripheral blood mononuclear cells. The Qiagen DNeasy Blood Extraction Kit was used to extract genomic DNA from the blood cell samples. Points the paper makes about the study in general: A later genetic analysis reported fewer N-insertions in productive TCRs among donors in an Asian-associated ancestry cluster than the approximately 670-donor mean. HLA typing was unavailable for some donors at each locus, so association tests used only the typed subset. In a later analysis, HLA-associated TCR beta chains showed more clonal expansion and lower generation probabilities than non-associated chains that were equally common. Most TCR sequences were observed very rarely across donors, whereas some public TCRs were present in many individuals. Linkage disequilibrium might explain the correlated functional status among segregating V segments, but an unknown experimental factor could not be excluded. A cluster of highly shared sequence variants was judged likely to represent a technical artifact of the sequencing pipeline. A further reported finding was that TCR beta sequences accurately predicted the HLA-A and HLA-B alleles for most subjects in the first cohort. According to the authors, the approach could potentially be generalized to other disease states and immunological phenotypes. The only immune exposure information available for the cohort was CMV serostatus. A few of the identified cytomegalovirus-associated TCR beta chains were confirmed in vitro to be specific for cytomegalovirus antigens. A total of 164 TCR beta chains were listed by the study as associated with cytomegalovirus. The classifier was reported to diagnose cytomegalovirus status with high specificity and sensitivity in both the original cohort and the validation cohort. Presence/absence analyses assumed roughly uniform sequencing depth across donors, an assumption that may not hold. The cohort was sequenced for TCR beta chains only, and without alpha or paired-chain data the features that could be detected were limited. In a later analysis, 15,000 to 20,000 TCR beta sequences were associated with specific HLA alleles at a false discovery rate of 0.05. Broadly in line with IMGT annotations, most TCR beta V segments showed up in productive rearrangements about 87% or about 30% of the time in an earlier analysis of several hundred of the donors. A later analysis found that TCR association rates varied across HLA loci, with DRB1 alleles showing the most associated TCRs and HLA-C alleles the fewest. Several of the top co-occurrence clusters appeared to be linked to parvovirus B19, influenza, CMV and Epstein-Barr virus, according to a later analysis. In a later genetic analysis, a missense DCLRE1C variant was associated with V-gene and J-gene trimming of TCR beta chains, and the association was replicated in an independent cohort. Strong co-occurrence of HLA alleles, especially DR and DQ, made assigning TCR associations to individual alleles difficult. Because counts were too low, roughly 16 rarely observed V segments, including chromosome 9 orphons, were left out of the earlier analysis of approximately 580 of the donors. A later analysis found that most CMV-associated TCR beta chains appeared HLA-restricted, with HLA associations seemingly driven largely by CMV exposure.

Sequencing was done on a sample of PBMCs. The TCR comes from a girl aged 2 to 10 in good health and CMV-seropositive.

The DNA is as follows: TGTGCCAGCAGCCGCCTTCTAGCGGGAGGGCCGATAGATACGCAGTATTTT. It translates to CASSRLLAGGPIDTQYF. The rearrangement combines TRBV4-2 with TRBJ2-3; TRBD2 matches 12 bases in the middle. The CDR3 runs 17 amino acids, cysteine and phenylalanine included. Only the CDR3 DNA stays, 51 bases, in frame from base 1. For CDR1 and CDR2, the germline V gene lists LGHNA and YNFKEQ. Unmatched junction bases come to 10, with V trimmed by 4 bases and J by 5 bases.